This TCR beta chain was captured by sequencing in a study of T cells in localized non-small cell lung cancer. Study results and limitations: Higher adjacent-lung clonality was associated with shorter survival. Clonality peaked in uninvolved adjacent lung rather than tumor. Appearance in adjacent lung was seen for a median around 60 of the top 100 tumor clones.

Assay: immunoSEQ multiplex PCR; the TCRdb copy retains only in-frame clones and omits some. Among around 80,000 clones, about three quarters were seen once, and the ten largest hold 15% to 20%. Remarks on this clone: Its cognate antigen is unknown.

V lost 3 bases, J lost 11 bases, and 22 bases stayed unmatched. The CDR3 runs to 18 residues. The germline V gene encodes CDR1 SGHRS and CDR2 YFSETQ. The sample in question was PBMCs, obtained before any cancer treatment. V is TRBV5-1 and J is TRBJ2-1; 8 bases align to TRBD1. The clonotype comes from a man aged 40 to 69 with stage II squamous cell lung carcinoma. The CDR3 DNA sequence: TGCGCCAGCAGCTCTCAGGGGGCCACTAGATTCGCTCCAAATCAGCAGTTCTTC. Residues: CASSSQGATRFAPNQQFF.